This TCR beta chain was sequenced for a study of monozygotic twins with inflammatory bowel disease. Germline V CDR1 and CDR2: ENHRY, SYGVKD. This CDR3 contains 18 residues. TCRdb reprocessed the 5' RACE reads and reports one entry per CDR3 protein, with no DNA. Its clone listing holds 350,000 to 500,000 distinct CDR3 sequences. The source of this sequence is a human donor with ulcerative colitis or Crohn's disease, or a healthy co-twin of an affected twin (not recorded which). Sequencing was performed on blood. The chain couples TRBV10-3 to TRBJ2-1; TCRdb reports TRBD2, a call that lacks DNA to check it against. The CDR3 sequence is CATQGGLAGGDSYNEQFF.